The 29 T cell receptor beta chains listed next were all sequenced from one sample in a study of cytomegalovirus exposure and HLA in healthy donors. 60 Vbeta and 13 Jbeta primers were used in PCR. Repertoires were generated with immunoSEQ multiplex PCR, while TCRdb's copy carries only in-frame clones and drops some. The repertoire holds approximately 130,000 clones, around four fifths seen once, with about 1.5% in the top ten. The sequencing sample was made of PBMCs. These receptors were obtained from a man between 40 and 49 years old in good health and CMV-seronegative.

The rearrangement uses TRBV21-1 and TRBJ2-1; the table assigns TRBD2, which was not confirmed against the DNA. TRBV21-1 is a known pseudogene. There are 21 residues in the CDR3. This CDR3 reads CASSKLVVGTSGLLSYNEQFF. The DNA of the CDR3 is TGTGCCAGCAGCAAACTCGTGGTCGGGACTAGCGGGCTGCTCTCCTACAATGAGCAGTTCTTC.

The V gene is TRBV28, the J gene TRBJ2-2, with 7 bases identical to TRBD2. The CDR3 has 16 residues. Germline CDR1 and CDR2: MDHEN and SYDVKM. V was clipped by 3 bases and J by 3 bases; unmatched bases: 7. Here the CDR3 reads CASSFLSGRDTGELFF. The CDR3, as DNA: TGTGCCAGCAGTTTCCTGTCGGGGAGGGACACCGGGGAGCTGTTTTTT.

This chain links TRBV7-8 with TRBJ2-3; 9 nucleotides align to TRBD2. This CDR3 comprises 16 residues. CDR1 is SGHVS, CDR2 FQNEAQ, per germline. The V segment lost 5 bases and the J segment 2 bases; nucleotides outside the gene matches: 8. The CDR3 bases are TGTGCCAGCAGCCCATTAGCGGGGGACCCCACAGATACGCAGTATTTT. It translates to CASSPLAGDPTDTQYF.

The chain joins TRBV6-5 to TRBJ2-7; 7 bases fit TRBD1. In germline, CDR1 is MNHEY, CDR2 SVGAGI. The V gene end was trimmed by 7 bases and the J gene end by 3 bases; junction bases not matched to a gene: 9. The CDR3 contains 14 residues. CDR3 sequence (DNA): TGTGCCAGCACCCAACGGAGGACAGGCTACGAGCAGTACTTC. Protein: CASTQRRTGYEQYF.

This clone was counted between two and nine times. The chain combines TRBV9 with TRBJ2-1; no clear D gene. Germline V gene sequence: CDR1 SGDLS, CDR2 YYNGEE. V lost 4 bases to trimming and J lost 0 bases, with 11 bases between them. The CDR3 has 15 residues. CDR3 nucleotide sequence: TGTGCCAGCAGCCCCCAACAACGCTCCTACAATGAGCAGTTCTTC. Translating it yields CASSPQQRSYNEQFF. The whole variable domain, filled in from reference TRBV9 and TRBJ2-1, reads DSGVTQTPKHLITATGQRVTLRCSPRSGDLSVYWYQQSLDQGLQFLIQYYNGEERAKGNILERFSAQQFPDLHSELNLSSLELGDSALYFCASSPQQRSYNEQFFGPGTRLTVL.

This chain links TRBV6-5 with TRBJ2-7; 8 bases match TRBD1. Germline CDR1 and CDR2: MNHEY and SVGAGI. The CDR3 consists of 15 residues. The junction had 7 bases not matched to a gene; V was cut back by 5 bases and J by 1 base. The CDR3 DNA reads TGTGCCAGCAGTGTAGACAGGGGAAGATCCTACGAGCAGTACTTC. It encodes CASSVDRGRSYEQYF.

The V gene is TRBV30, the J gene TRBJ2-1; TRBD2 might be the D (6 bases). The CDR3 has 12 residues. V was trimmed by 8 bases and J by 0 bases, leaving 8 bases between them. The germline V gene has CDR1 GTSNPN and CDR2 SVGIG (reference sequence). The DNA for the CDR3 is TGTGCCCTTAGCGGCTCCTACAATGAGCAGTTCTTC. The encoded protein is CALSGSYNEQFF.

CDR3 region: CASSSPGQGPFSYEQYF. The CDR3 DNA is TGTGCCAGCAGCTCGCCGGGACAGGGGCCTTTCTCCTACGAGCAGTACTTC. V gene TRBV7-8 combines with J gene TRBJ2-5, with 10 bases aligning to TRBD1. The J call may be mistaken, given a closer DNA end match to TRBJ2-7. In germline, CDR1 is SGHVS, CDR2 FQNEAQ. This CDR3 has 17 residues.

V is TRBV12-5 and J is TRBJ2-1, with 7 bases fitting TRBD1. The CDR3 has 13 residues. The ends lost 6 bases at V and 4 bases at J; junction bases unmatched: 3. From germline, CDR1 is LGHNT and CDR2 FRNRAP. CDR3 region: CASGRQGYNEQFF. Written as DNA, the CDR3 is TGTGCTAGTGGGCGACAGGGTTACAATGAGCAGTTCTTC.

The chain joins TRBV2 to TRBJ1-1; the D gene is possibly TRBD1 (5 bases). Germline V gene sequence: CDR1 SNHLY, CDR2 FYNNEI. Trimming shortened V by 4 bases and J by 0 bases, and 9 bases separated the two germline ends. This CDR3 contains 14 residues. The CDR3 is CASSGTLMNTEAFF. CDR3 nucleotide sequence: TGTGCCAGCAGTGGGACACTAATGAACACTGAAGCTTTCTTT.

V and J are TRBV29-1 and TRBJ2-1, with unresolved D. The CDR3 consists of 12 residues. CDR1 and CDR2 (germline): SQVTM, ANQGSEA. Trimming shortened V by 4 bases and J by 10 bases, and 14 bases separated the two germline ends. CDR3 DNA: TGCAGCGTTGTCGCCCAAGAGATAGAGCAGTTCTTC. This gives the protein CSVVAQEIEQFF.

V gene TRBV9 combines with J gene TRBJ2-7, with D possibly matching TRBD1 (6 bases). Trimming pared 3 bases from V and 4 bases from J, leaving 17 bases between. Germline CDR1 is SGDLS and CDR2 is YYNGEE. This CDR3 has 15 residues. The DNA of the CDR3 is TGTGCCAGCAGCGCGACAGGTGGGGCGGTTTACGAGCAGTACTTC. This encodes CASSATGGAVYEQYF.

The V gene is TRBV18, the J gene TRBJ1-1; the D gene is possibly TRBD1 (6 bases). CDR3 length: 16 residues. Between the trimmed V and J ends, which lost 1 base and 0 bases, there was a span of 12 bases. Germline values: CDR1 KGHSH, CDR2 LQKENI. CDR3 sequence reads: CASSPRDTDMNTEAFF. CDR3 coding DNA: TGTGCCAGCTCACCACGGGACACGGATATGAACACTGAAGCTTTCTTT.

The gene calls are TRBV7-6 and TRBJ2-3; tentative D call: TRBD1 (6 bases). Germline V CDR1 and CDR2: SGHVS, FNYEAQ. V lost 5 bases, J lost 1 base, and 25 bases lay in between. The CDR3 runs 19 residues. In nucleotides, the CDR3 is TGTGCCAGCAGCCAGTTGTATCTTCGGGACACGATCCGCACAGATACGCAGTATTTT. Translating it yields CASSQLYLRDTIRTDTQYF.

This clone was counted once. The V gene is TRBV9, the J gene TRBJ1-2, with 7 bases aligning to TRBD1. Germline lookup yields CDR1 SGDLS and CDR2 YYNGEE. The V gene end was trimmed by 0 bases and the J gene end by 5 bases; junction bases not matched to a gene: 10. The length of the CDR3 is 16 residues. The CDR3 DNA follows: TGTGCCAGCAGCGTAGCTGGGTGGGACAGCCAATATGGCTACACCTTC. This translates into CASSVAGWDSQYGYTF.

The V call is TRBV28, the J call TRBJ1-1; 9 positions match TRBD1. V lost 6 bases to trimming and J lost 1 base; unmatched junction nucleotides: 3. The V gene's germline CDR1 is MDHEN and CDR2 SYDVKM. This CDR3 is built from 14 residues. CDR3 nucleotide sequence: TGTGCCAGCAGCCCGGACAGGGGGAACACTGAAGCTTTCTTT. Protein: CASSPDRGNTEAFF. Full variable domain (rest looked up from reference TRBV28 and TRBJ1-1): DVKVTQSSRYLVKRTGEKVFLECVQDMDHENMFWYRQDPGLGLRLIYFSYDVKMKEKGDIPEGYSVSREKKERFSLILESASTNQTSMYLCASSPDRGNTEAFFGQGTRLTVV.

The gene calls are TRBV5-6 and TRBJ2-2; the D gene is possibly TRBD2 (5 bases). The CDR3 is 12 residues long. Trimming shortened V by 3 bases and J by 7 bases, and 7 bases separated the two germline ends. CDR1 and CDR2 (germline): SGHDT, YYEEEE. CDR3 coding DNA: TGTGCCAGCAGCTGGACTGGCGGGGAGCTGTTTTTT. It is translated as CASSWTGGELFF. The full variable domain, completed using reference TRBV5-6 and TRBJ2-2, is DAGVTQSPTHLIKTRGQQVTLRCSPKSGHDTVSWYQQALGQGPQFIFQYYEEEERQRGNFPDRFSGHQFPNYSSELNVNALLLGDSALYLCASSWTGGELFFGEGSRLTVL.

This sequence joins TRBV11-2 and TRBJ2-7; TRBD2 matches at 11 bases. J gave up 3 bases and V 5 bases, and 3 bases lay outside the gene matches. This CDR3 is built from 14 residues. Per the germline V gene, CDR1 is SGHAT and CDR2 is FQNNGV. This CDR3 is CASSSTSGSYEQYF. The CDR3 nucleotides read TGTGCCAGCAGCAGCACTAGCGGGAGCTACGAGCAGTACTTC.

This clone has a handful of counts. The CDR3: CASSEGGTGPKTQYF. Here the CDR3 DNA reads TGTGCCAGCAGTGAAGGGGGGACAGGGCCAAAGACCCAGTACTTC. This rearrangement joins TRBV6-1 to TRBJ2-5; 9 bases are shared with TRBD1. CDR3 size: 15 residues. The junction had 6 bases not matched to a gene; V was cut back by 1 base and J by 6 bases. Germline V gene data show CDR1 as MNHNS and CDR2 as SASEGT.

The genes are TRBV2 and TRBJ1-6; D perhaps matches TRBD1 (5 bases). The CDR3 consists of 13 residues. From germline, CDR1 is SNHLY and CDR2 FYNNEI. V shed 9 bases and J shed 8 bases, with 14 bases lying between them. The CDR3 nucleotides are TGTGCCAGGACAAGGGGTGCCTATTCACCCCTCCACTTT. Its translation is CARTRGAYSPLHF.

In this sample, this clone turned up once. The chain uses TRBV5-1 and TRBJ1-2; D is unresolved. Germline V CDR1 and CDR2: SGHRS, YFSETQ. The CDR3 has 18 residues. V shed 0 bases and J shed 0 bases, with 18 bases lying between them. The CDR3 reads CASSLGREGQVANYGYTF. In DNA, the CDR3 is TGCGCCAGCAGCTTGGGCCGGGAGGGTCAGGTAGCTAACTATGGCTACACCTTC. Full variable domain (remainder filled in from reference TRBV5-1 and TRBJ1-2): KAGVTQTPRYLIKTRGQQVTLSCSPISGHRSVSWYQQTPGQGLQFLFEYFSETQRNKGNFPGRFSGRQFSNSRSEMNVSTLELGDSALYLCASSLGREGQVANYGYTFGSGTRLTVV.

For the CDR3, the DNA is TGTGCCAGCAGCTTAGGGGCTCTGCTCAATGAGCAGTTCTTC. Its protein product is CASSLGALLNEQFF. The chain recombines TRBV7-9 with TRBJ2-1; D remains ambiguous. Germline CDR1 reads SEHNR; CDR2 reads FQNEAQ (reference sequence). With 1 base removed from V and 6 bases from J, the gap between germline ends came to 10 bases. The CDR3 loop spans 14 amino acids.

The CDR3 reads CASSLDPEETQYF. As DNA, the CDR3 is TGTGCCAGCAGCTTGGACCCGGAAGAGACCCAGTACTTC. This sequence joins TRBV5-5 and TRBJ2-5; no definite D call. This CDR3 spans 13 amino acids. Trimming pared 0 bases from V and 3 bases from J, leaving 6 bases between. Germline-derived CDR1 and CDR2 are SGHKS and YYEKEE (reference sequence).

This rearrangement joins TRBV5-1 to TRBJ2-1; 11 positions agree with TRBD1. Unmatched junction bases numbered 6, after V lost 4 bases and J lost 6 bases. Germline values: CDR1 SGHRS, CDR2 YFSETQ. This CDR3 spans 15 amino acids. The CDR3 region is CASSLGQGGSNEQFF. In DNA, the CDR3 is TGCGCCAGCAGCCTGGGACAGGGGGGTTCCAATGAGCAGTTCTTC.

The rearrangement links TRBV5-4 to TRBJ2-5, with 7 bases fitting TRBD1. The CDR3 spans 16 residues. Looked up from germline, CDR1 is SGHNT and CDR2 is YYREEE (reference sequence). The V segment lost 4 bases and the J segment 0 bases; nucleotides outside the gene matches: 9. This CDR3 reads CASSTGTAIDQETQYF. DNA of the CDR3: TGTGCCAGCAGCACAGGGACAGCCATCGACCAAGAGACCCAGTACTTC. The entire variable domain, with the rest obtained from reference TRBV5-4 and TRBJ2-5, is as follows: ETGVTQSPTHLIKTRGQQVTLRCSSQSGHNTVSWYQQALGQGPQFIFQYYREEENGRGNFPPRFSGLQFPNYSSELNVNALELDDSALYLCASSTGTAIDQETQYFGPGTRLLVL.

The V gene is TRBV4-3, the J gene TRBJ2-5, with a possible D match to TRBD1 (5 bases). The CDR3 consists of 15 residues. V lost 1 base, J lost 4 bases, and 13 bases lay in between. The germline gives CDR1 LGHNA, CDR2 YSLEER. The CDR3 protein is CASSQAGRRGETQYF. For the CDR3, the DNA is TGCGCCAGCAGCCAAGCAGGCAGAAGGGGAGAGACCCAGTACTTC.

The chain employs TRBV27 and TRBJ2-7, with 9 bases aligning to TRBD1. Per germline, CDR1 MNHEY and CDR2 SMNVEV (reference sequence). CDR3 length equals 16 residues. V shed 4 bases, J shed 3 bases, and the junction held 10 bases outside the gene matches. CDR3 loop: CASSSWDRVILYEQYF. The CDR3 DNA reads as TGTGCCAGCAGTTCATGGGACAGGGTGATTCTCTACGAGCAGTACTTC.

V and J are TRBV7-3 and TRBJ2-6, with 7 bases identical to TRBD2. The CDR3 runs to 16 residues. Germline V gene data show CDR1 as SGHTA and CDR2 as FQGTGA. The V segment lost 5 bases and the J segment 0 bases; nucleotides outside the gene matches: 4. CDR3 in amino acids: CASSPRTSSGANVLTF. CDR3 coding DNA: TGTGCCAGCAGCCCCCGGACTAGCTCTGGGGCCAACGTCCTGACTTTC. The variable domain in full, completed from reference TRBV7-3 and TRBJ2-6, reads GAGVSQTPSNKVTEKGKYVELRCDPISGHTALYWYRQSLGQGPEFLIYFQGTGAADDSGLPNDRFFAVRPEGSVSTLKIQRTERGDSAVYLCASSPRTSSGANVLTFGAGSRLTVL.

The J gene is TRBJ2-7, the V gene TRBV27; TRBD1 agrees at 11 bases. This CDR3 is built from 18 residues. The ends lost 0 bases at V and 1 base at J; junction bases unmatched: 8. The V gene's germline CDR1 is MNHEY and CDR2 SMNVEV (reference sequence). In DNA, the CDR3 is TGTGCCAGCAGTTTATCCGGACAGGGGGCCGGTACTTCCTACGAGCAGTACTTC. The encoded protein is CASSLSGQGAGTSYEQYF.